These 30 T cell receptor beta chains originate from one sample sequenced in a study of blood T cells in healthy people across ages. With a J-beta primer mix and a sample-barcoded 5' primer, a second PCR ran 7 to 11 cycles. MiXCR was run by TCRdb on the 5' RACE reads, yielding one entry per CDR3 protein. This sample has 700,000 to 950,000 distinct CDR3 sequences, with 40% to 45% found just once. Input material: blood. The receptors here all came from a woman aged 60-70 years in good health.

CDR3: CASSPPTGLSKSNQPQHF. In DNA form, the CDR3 reads TGTGCCAGCAGCCCCCCCACAGGGTTGAGTAAGAGCAATCAGCCCCAGCATTTT. J is TRBJ1-5 and V is TRBV9; tentative D call: TRBD1 (6 bases). The CDR3 runs 18 residues. The V end lost 4 bases, the J end lost 1 base, and 21 bases lay between the germline ends. Germline-derived CDR1 and CDR2 are SGDLS and YYNGEE.

The V gene is TRBV20-1, the J gene TRBJ2-7; D could derive from TRBD1 or TRBD2 (5 bases each). Germline V CDR1 and CDR2: DFQATT, SNEGSKA (reference sequence). This CDR3 has 12 residues. The V end was cut by 3 bases, the J end by 5 bases, with 11 bases between. CDR3 DNA: TGCAGTGCTAGCCTGACGGGACACGAGCAGTACTTC. Translated: CSASLTGHEQYF.

The V and J genes are TRBV7-2 and TRBJ1-5, with 7 bases that match TRBD1. The CDR3 has 14 amino acids. The V and J ends lost 4 bases and 5 bases, in that order; junction bases with no gene match: 5. The germline CDR1 and CDR2 sequences are SGHTA and FQGNSA. CDR3: CASSSRQGDQPQHF. CDR3 bases: TGTGCCAGCAGCTCAAGACAGGGTGATCAGCCCCAGCATTTT.

V is TRBV10-3 and J is TRBJ1-1; maybe TRBD1 (5 bases). CDR3 length equals 16 residues. Germline V gives CDR1 ENHRY, CDR2 SYGVKD. With 5 bases removed from V and 0 bases from J, the gap between germline ends came to 16 bases. The CDR3 DNA reads as TGTGCCATCAGTCCTACTCAGGGTGATATGAACACTGAAGCTTTCTTT. As protein: CAISPTQGDMNTEAFF.

The rearrangement uses TRBV7-2 and TRBJ2-1; D is ambiguous. CDR3 size: 14 residues. Per the germline V gene, CDR1 is SGHTA and CDR2 is FQGNSA. The germline V and J ends were trimmed by 1 base and 6 bases, with 10 bases remaining between them. The CDR3: CASSLGTAINEQFF. CDR3 nucleotide sequence: TGTGCCAGCAGCTTAGGAACAGCGATCAATGAGCAGTTCTTC.

The chain links TRBV6-1 to TRBJ2-1; 9 bases are a match to TRBD1. The germline gives CDR1 MNHNS, CDR2 SASEGT. CDR3 size: 15 residues. V lost 2 bases and J lost 8; bases outside the gene matches: 7. The CDR3 sequence: CASSEMDRGVYEQFF. Here the CDR3 DNA reads TGTGCCAGCAGTGAAATGGACAGGGGTGTATATGAGCAGTTCTTC.

In this sample, this clonotype turned up a few times. The CDR3 spells CASSASTGPSSYEQYF. CDR3 nucleotide sequence: TGCGCCAGCAGCGCTTCGACAGGCCCTAGCTCCTACGAGCAGTACTTC. This chain links TRBV5-1 with TRBJ2-7, with D tentatively TRBD1 (6 bases). Trimming took off 4 bases at V and 0 bases at J, with 17 bases between the two ends. The germline gives CDR1 SGHRS, CDR2 YFSETQ. The CDR3 is 16 amino acids. The entire variable domain, with the rest obtained from reference TRBV5-1 and TRBJ2-7, is as follows: KAGVTQTPRYLIKTRGQQVTLSCSPISGHRSVSWYQQTPGQGLQFLFEYFSETQRNKGNFPGRFSGRQFSNSRSEMNVSTLELGDSALYLCASSASTGPSSYEQYFGPGTRLTVT.

This clonotype turned up a few times. The genes are TRBV7-2 and TRBJ1-6; D may be TRBD1 (6 bases). Deletions cut 0 bases from V and 9 bases from J, with 12 bases between. The CDR3 runs to 15 residues. Germline CDR1 is SGHTA and CDR2 is FQGNSA. CDR3 protein: CASSLAPGAGSPLHF. The DNA for the CDR3 is TGTGCCAGCAGCTTAGCGCCGGGGGCGGGTTCACCCCTCCACTTT.

This chain links TRBV28 with TRBJ2-5, with 8 bases fitting TRBD2. J gave up 11 bases and V 1 base, and 9 bases lay outside the gene matches. Germline values: CDR1 MDHEN, CDR2 SYDVKM. The CDR3 is 14 residues long. CDR3 sequence (DNA): TGTGCCAGCAGTTTATTACTAGCGGACAATGAGCAGTACTTC. Amino acid sequence: CASSLLLADNEQYF.

This rearrangement joins TRBV3-1 to TRBJ2-5, with D possibly being TRBD2 (5 bases). CDR3 length: 16 amino acids. Germline CDR1 LGHDT, CDR2 YNNKEL (reference sequence). V lost 1 base, J lost 5 bases, and 17 bases lay in between. CDR3 protein: CASSQGGGRPWETQYF. For the CDR3, the DNA is TGTGCCAGCAGCCAAGGCGGAGGTAGGCCGTGGGAGACCCAGTACTTC.

This clonotype was recorded a few times. V and J are TRBV20-1 and TRBJ2-3; TRBD1 or TRBD2 may be the D gene (5 bases each). The CDR3 covers 15 residues. Germline assignment: CDR1 DFQATT and CDR2 SNEGSKA (reference sequence). V was shortened by 5 bases and J by 0 bases, with 15 bases between the two germline ends. In DNA, the CDR3 is TGCAGTGCTGGGGTCCGGGGCCCTAGCACAGATACGCAGTATTTT. It codes for CSAGVRGPSTDTQYF.

This sequence joins TRBV12-3 or TRBV12-4 and TRBJ1-2; 7 bases fit TRBD1. The CDR3 is made up of 15 amino acids. V gave up 2 bases and J gave up 0 bases; unmatched junction bases: 3. The DNA for the CDR3 is TGTGCCAGCAGTTTAAGGGACAGCCCTAACTATGGCTACACCTTC. Translated: CASSLRDSPNYGYTF.

The chain uses TRBV12-3 or TRBV12-4 and TRBJ2-5; D uncertain. The CDR3 is 13 amino acids. Trimming shortened V by 8 bases and J by 5 bases, and 15 bases separated the two germline ends. CDR3 residues: CASGASVGETQYF. The DNA of the CDR3 is TGTGCCAGCGGTGCATCCGTTGGGGAGACCCAGTACTTC.

This clonotype was detected only a few times. The chain is built from TRBV7-6 and TRBJ2-5; D gene uncertain. Trimming stripped 5 bases from V and 4 bases from J, with 14 bases between. Per germline, CDR1 SGHVS and CDR2 FNYEAQ. The length of the CDR3 is 14 residues. The CDR3 nucleotides are TGTGCCAGCAGCCCAACCCAAGGTTCAGAGACCCAGTACTTC. It translates to CASSPTQGSETQYF.

This clonotype was seen many times. The chain employs TRBV5-6 and TRBJ2-5; D remains unclear. From germline, CDR1 is SGHDT and CDR2 YYEEEE. This CDR3 is 12 amino acids long. Trimming removed 2 bases from V and 2 bases from J, with 4 bases in between. The DNA for the CDR3 is TGTGCCAGCAGCTTCGGGCAAGAGACCCAGTACTTC. Its protein is CASSFGQETQYF.

CDR3 residues: CASSSGQGGREQFF. CDR3 nucleotide sequence: TGTGCCAGCAGCTCTGGACAGGGGGGTCGGGAGCAGTTCTTC. The chain uses TRBV6-6 and TRBJ2-1; TRBD1 matches 10 bases. Germline V gene data show CDR1 as MNHNY and CDR2 as SVGAGI (reference sequence). The J segment lost 10 bases and the V segment lost 6 bases, leaving 9 bases of the junction unmatched. The CDR3 runs 14 residues.

The chain employs TRBV12-3 or TRBV12-4 and TRBJ2-3; possibly TRBD1 for D (6 bases). Trimming stripped 3 bases from V and 13 bases from J, with 14 bases between. The CDR3 contains 12 residues. The CDR3, as DNA: TGTGCCAGCAGTTTGCGGACAGATATGGAGTATTTT. This sequence encodes CASSLRTDMEYF.

This clonotype was seen ten or more times. The rearrangement links TRBV29-1 to TRBJ2-7, with D hard to call. The CDR3 has 11 amino acids. With 1 base removed from V and 7 bases from J, the gap between germline ends came to 8 bases. Germline assignment: CDR1 SQVTM and CDR2 ANQGSEA. CDR3 amino acids: CSVEVRWEQYF. For the CDR3, the DNA is TGCAGCGTTGAAGTGCGTTGGGAGCAGTACTTC.

This chain's CDR3 is CASSPAGTGTTDTQYF. DNA of the CDR3: TGTGCCAGCAGCCCCGCGGGGACTGGAACCACAGATACGCAGTATTTT. V is TRBV7-2 and J is TRBJ2-3; possibly TRBD2 for D (6 bases). The CDR3 consists of 16 residues. The ends were cut back, 5 bases at V and 2 bases at J, with 17 bases in the middle. Looked up from germline, CDR1 is SGHTA and CDR2 is FQGNSA. Variable domain in full (rest from reference TRBV7-2 and TRBJ2-3): GAGVSQSPSNKVTEKGKDVELRCDPISGHTALYWYRQSLGQGLEFLIYFQGNSAPDKSGLPSDRFSAERTGGSVSTLTIQRTQQEDSAVYLCASSPAGTGTTDTQYFGPGTRLTVL.

The rearrangement links TRBV9 to TRBJ2-1, with D perhaps TRBD2 (6 bases). Per germline, CDR1 SGDLS and CDR2 YYNGEE. Trimming cost V 0 bases and J 7 bases, with 11 bases left between them. This CDR3 is built from 14 residues. The CDR3 loop reads CASSVEGRNNEQFF. The CDR3 DNA reads TGTGCCAGCAGCGTAGAGGGGAGGAATAATGAGCAGTTCTTC.

The chain carries TRBV4-1 and TRBJ2-7, with 7 bases matching TRBD1. With 6 bases clipped from V and 7 bases from J, the junction kept 18 bases outside the gene matches. Germline CDR1 and CDR2: MGHRA and YSYEKL. The CDR3 spans 16 residues. CDR3 loop: CASRASRDRTYNEQYF. The DNA of the CDR3 is TGCGCCAGCAGGGCAAGTCGGGACAGAACCTACAATGAGCAGTACTTC.

The CDR3 loop reads CASRGLAGRTTDTQYF. CDR3 nucleotides: TGTGCCAGCCGCGGGCTAGCGGGGCGAACCACAGATACGCAGTATTTT. This chain connects TRBV11-2 to TRBJ2-3, with 9 nucleotides matching TRBD2. The V gene's germline CDR1 is SGHAT and CDR2 FQNNGV. V was clipped by 8 bases and J by 2 bases; unmatched bases: 11. There are 16 residues in the CDR3.

In this sample, this clonotype turned up a few times. The V gene is TRBV7-2, the J gene TRBJ2-3, with D unclear. Trimming removed 2 bases at V and 2 bases at J, with 11 bases between. Germline CDR1 SGHTA, CDR2 FQGNSA. The CDR3 length is 15 residues. DNA for the CDR3: TGTGCCAGCAGCTTAAGTGGCTTCCCCACAGATACGCAGTATTTT. It yields the protein CASSLSGFPTDTQYF.

This clonotype was seen only a few times. The chain employs TRBV9 and TRBJ2-1, with 7 bases lining up with TRBD2. The CDR3 has 16 amino acids. Looked up from germline, CDR1 is SGDLS and CDR2 is YYNGEE. Trimming at V came to 0 bases and at J to 2 bases, leaving 5 bases not matched to a gene. CDR3 nucleotides: TGTGCCAGCAGCGTAGGGGGGGGACTCCCCTACAATGAGCAGTTCTTC. Protein sequence: CASSVGGGLPYNEQFF.

This clonotype was picked up a small number of times. This chain links TRBV27 with TRBJ1-1; no reliable D call. This CDR3 has 14 residues. Trimming left V 3 bases short and J 3 bases short, with 11 bases between. Germline CDR1 reads MNHEY; CDR2 reads SMNVEV (reference sequence). The CDR3 bases are TGTGCCAGCAGTTTTATCCGTGGGGACACTGAAGCTTTCTTT. Protein: CASSFIRGDTEAFF.

This sequence joins TRBV6-2 or TRBV6-3 and TRBJ2-5; no definite D call. V gave up 5 bases and J gave up 5 bases, with 15 bases separating them. The CDR3 consists of 14 residues. CDR1 is MNHEY, CDR2 SVGEGT, per germline. The CDR3 sequence is CASSDLNGLETQYF. The CDR3 DNA sequence: TGTGCCAGCAGTGACCTGAACGGGCTGGAGACCCAGTACTTC.

As regards this clonotype: The junction departs from germline at one end; a sequencing error may be responsible. This chain connects TRBV6-4 to TRBJ2-1; tentative D call: TRBD2 (6 bases). The CDR3 is 14 residues long. CDR1 and CDR2 (germline): MRHNA, SNTAGT. CDR3 region: CVSSLSGNFNEQFF. The CDR3 DNA is TGTGTCAGCAGTCTTAGCGGAAACTTCAATGAGCAGTTCTTC.

This chain uses TRBV6-2 or TRBV6-3 with TRBJ2-7; the match to TRBD1 covers 12 bases. The end of the DNA fits TRBJ2-5 better, so the J call may be wrong. The CDR3 consists of 16 residues. Germline loops: CDR1 MNHEY, CDR2 SVGEGT. This CDR3 is CASSYGTGGAGETQYF. CDR3 sequence (DNA): TGTGCCAGCAGTTACGGGACAGGGGGCGCTGGGGAGACCCAGTACTTC.

The gene calls are TRBV20-1 and TRBJ2-3; D gene unclear. Germline V gene data show CDR1 as DFQATT and CDR2 as SNEGSKA (reference sequence). Between the trimmed V and J ends, which lost 5 bases and 0 bases, there was a span of 15 bases. The CDR3 spans 15 residues. The CDR3 loop reads CSARRSSQSTDTQYF. The CDR3 nucleotides are TGCAGTGCTCGAAGATCGAGCCAAAGCACAGATACGCAGTATTTT.

The V call is TRBV19, the J call TRBJ2-3; the match to TRBD2 covers 9 bases. The CDR3 extends over 16 amino acids. J lost 4 bases, V lost 4 bases, and 9 bases had no gene match. Germline loops: CDR1 LNHDA, CDR2 SQIVND (reference sequence). CDR3 region: CASSRGPGLASDTQYF. CDR3 coding DNA: TGTGCCAGTAGTAGGGGACCGGGACTAGCATCAGATACGCAGTATTTT.